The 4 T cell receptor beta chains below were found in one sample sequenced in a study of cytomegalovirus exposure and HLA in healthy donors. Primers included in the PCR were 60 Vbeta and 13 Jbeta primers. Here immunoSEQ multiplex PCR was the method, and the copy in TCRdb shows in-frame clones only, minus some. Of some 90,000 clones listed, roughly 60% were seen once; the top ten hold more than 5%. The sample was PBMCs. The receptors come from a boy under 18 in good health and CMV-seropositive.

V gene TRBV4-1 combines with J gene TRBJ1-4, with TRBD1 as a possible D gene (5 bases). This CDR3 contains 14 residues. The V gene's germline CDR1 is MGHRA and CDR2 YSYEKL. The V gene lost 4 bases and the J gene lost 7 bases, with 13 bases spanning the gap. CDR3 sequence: CASSPGPGGEKLFF. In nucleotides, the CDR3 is TGCGCCAGCAGCCCAGGGCCCGGGGGTGAAAAACTGTTTTTT.

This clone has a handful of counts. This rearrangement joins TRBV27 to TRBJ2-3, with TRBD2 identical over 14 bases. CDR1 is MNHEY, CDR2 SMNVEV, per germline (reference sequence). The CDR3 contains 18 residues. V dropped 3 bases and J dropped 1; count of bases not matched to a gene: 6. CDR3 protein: CASSFGTSGSWGTDTQYF. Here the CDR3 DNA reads TGTGCCAGCAGTTTTGGGACTAGCGGGAGCTGGGGCACAGATACGCAGTATTTT.

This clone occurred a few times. CDR3 sequence (DNA): TGTGCCAGCAGCGTAGCCCCAGGCGGGAGCTATGAGCAGTTCTTC. It yields the protein CASSVAPGGSYEQFF. This rearrangement joins TRBV9 to TRBJ2-1; TRBD2 matches 7 bases. Losses at the gene ends were 0 bases for V and 8 bases for J; bases not matched to a gene: 8. CDR1 is SGDLS and CDR2 is YYNGEE in the germline V gene. This CDR3 is built from 15 residues.

CDR3 nucleotides: TGTGCCTGGAGAAATACAGGGAAGGAGACCCAGTACTTC. Its protein product is CAWRNTGKETQYF. The rearrangement joins TRBV30 to TRBJ2-5; perhaps TRBD1 as D (6 bases). Germline V lookup: CDR1 GTSNPN, CDR2 SVGIG (reference sequence). The V end lost 3 bases, the J end lost 5 bases, and 13 bases lay between the germline ends. The CDR3 length is 13 residues.